This T cell receptor beta chain appears in the sequencing data of a study of shared clonotypes between healthy human individuals. Across the study: Per donor, three plates held CD4 naive cells, three held CD4 memory, two held CD8 naive and one held CD8 memory.

Concerning this clone: Its antigen remains unknown. This CDR3 is also generated by other DNA sequences in the sample.

The assay was carried out at the deep level. Data came from immunoSEQ multiplex PCR; TCRdb stores just in-frame clones and leaves some out. The table shows nearly 1,000,000 clones, with around 80% occurring only once. The study, taken as a whole, reports: Among the subsets, naive ones generally showed larger estimated richness than memory ones. Rarefaction exposed incomplete sorted-subset sequencing despite large depth.

V was trimmed by 4 bases and J by 1 base, leaving 14 bases between them. CDR1 is SGHRS and CDR2 is YFSETQ in the germline V gene. This CDR3 comprises 15 residues. Sample: memory CD4+ T cells sorted from blood. Subset given: CD45RA-negative fraction. The origin of this receptor is a man aged 18 to 30 in good health. This chain connects TRBV5-1 to TRBJ1-1, with D tentatively TRBD1 (5 bases). CDR3: CASSPSGTGNTEAFF. As DNA, the CDR3 is TGCGCCAGCAGCCCGTCCGGGACCGGGAACACTGAAGCTTTCTTT.